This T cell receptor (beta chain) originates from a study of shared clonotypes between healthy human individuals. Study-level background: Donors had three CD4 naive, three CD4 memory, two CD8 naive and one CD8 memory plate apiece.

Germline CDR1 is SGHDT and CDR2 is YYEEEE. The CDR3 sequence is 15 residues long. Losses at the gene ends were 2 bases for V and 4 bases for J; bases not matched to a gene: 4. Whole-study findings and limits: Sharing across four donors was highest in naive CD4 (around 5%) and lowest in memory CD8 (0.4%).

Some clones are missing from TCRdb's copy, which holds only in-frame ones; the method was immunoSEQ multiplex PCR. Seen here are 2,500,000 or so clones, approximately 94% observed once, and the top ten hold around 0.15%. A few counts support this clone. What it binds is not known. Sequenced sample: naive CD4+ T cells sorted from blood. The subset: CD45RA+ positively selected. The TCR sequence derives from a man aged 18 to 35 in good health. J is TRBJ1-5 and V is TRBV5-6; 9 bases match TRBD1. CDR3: CASSLQGATNQPQHF. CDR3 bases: TGTGCCAGCAGCTTACAGGGGGCGACGAATCAGCCCCAGCATTTT.